A selection of T cell receptor beta chains follows, all from one sample in a study of beta chain features in type 1 diabetes. This table comes from immunoSEQ multiplex PCR, and its TCRdb copy is limited to in-frame clones, with some not included. The table has around 130,000 clones, about a sixth seen once. The sample comprised central memory CD4+ T cells from blood. These receptor sequences come from a man aged 30 to 39 with type 1 diabetes. The conserved cysteine and the conserved F or W are not part of the CDR3 here.

V: TRBV6-5; length: 11; J: TRBJ2-1; CDR3: ASSGDRGVGRF
V: TRBV6-6; length: 11; J: TRBJ1-2; CDR3: ASSYRTDYGYT
V: TRBV5-1; length: 11; J: TRBJ1-5; CDR3: ASSLYVGQPQH
V: TRBV11-2; length: 10; J: TRBJ2-1; CDR3: ASSFQLNGQF
V: TRBV29-1; length: 13; J: TRBJ2-1; CDR3: SSDRGQLVSDEQF
V: TRBV9; length: 13; J: TRBJ2-1; CDR3: ASSTGTSGVYEQF
V: TRBV7-2; length: 13; J: TRBJ1-6; CDR3: ASSPSPTGGSPLH
V: TRBV7-2; length: 12; J: TRBJ2-1; CDR3: ASSLAGTSDEQF
V: TRBV2; length: 13; J: TRBJ2-6; CDR3: ASRVQLVGANVLT
V: TRBV4-2; length: 15; J: TRBJ2-3; CDR3: ASSQDPGTGITDTQY
V: TRBV7-2; length: 14; J: TRBJ2-1; CDR3: ASSLQTSGGAREQF
V: TRBV6-5; length: 12; J: TRBJ1-2; CDR3: ASTERRSNYGYT
V: TRBV4-3; length: 13; J: TRBJ1-1; CDR3: ASSQAPQGNTEAF
V: TRBV7-2; length: 14; J: TRBJ2-5; CDR3: ASSFFTSGGKETQY
V: TRBV25-1; length: 13; J: TRBJ2-1; CDR3: ASSESRGTYNEQF
V: TRBV30; length: 11; J: TRBJ1-4; CDR3: AWNRGRREKLF
V: TRBV10-2; length: 12; J: TRBJ2-3; CDR3: ASSEEIATDTQY
V: TRBV7-2; length: 13; J: TRBJ1-6; CDR3: ASSLSAEYNSPLH
V: TRBV18; length: 12; J: TRBJ2-3; CDR3: ASPQRVGGDTQY
V: TRBV7-2; length: 13; J: TRBJ2-1; CDR3: ASSHGTRSYNEQF
V: TRBV2; length: 12; J: TRBJ2-3; CDR3: ASSGVSRTDTQY
V: TRBV29-1; length: 10; J: TRBJ2-5; CDR3: SVGTVQETQY
V: TRBV30; length: 12; J: TRBJ2-3; CDR3: AWMVRGYTDTQY
V: TRBV28; length: 13; J: TRBJ2-1; CDR3: AILSGTGQWNEQF
V: TRBV21-1; length: 17; J: TRBJ1-1; CDR3: ASSRWTDRGKVKNTEAF
V: TRBV10-2; length: 12; J: TRBJ2-3; CDR3: ASSLSGKSDTQY
V: TRBV29-1; length: 12; J: TRBJ1-2; CDR3: SVYPDSTLYGYT
V: TRBV5-1; length: 13; J: TRBJ1-4; CDR3: ASSLTGRTGEKLF
V: TRBV9; length: 12; J: TRBJ1-5; CDR3: ASSADAGNQPQH
V: TRBV7-2; length: 13; J: TRBJ2-6; CDR3: ASSATGAGANVLT
V: TRBV27; length: 11; J: TRBJ2-5; CDR3: ASSRAPQETQY
V: TRBV9; length: 14; J: TRBJ2-7; CDR3: ASSPGGGVFSYEQY
V: TRBV6-1; length: 12; J: TRBJ2-1; CDR3: ASRRLGAFDEQF
V: TRBV29-1; length: 11; J: TRBJ1-2; CDR3: SVGWDPPYGYT
V: TRBV14; length: 13; J: TRBJ1-6; CDR3: ASSQRSGESSPLH
V: TRBV20-1; length: 9; J: TRBJ2-3; CDR3: SAPGGRTQY
V: TRBV6-5; length: 10; J: TRBJ1-2; CDR3: ASTQQGSGYT
V: TRBV2; length: 12; J: TRBJ2-7; CDR3: ASSRQGLNYEQY
V: TRBV5-1; length: 14; J: TRBJ2-7; CDR3: ASSPLGQRGVYEQY
V: TRBV2; length: 13; J: TRBJ2-5; CDR3: ASRGDGLYQETQY
V: TRBV7-9; length: 11; J: TRBJ2-1; CDR3: ASRPTGIDEQF
V: TRBV10-3; length: 12; J: TRBJ2-2; CDR3: AISPREYTGELF
V: TRBV30; length: 10; J: TRBJ2-5; CDR3: AWSDDQETQY
V: TRBV30; length: 10; J: TRBJ2-1; CDR3: AWSPGTNEQF
V: TRBV19; length: 15; J: TRBJ2-2; CDR3: ASSLKGQGGPTGELF
V: TRBV30; length: 12; J: TRBJ2-7; CDR3: AWTRTRQAYEQY
V: TRBV5-4; length: 14; J: TRBJ2-6; CDR3: ASSLAGVSGANVLT
V: TRBV5-1; length: 13; J: TRBJ1-5; CDR3: ASSWGDRKNQPQH
V: TRBV28; length: 13; J: TRBJ2-7; CDR3: ASSPVDGYSYEQY
V: TRBV13; length: 14; J: TRBJ2-4; CDR3: ASSTGTVGQGDIQY
V: TRBV11-2; length: 13; J: TRBJ2-3; CDR3: ASSHRSGGPHTQY
V: TRBV18; length: 12; J: TRBJ1-1; CDR3: ASSPPSRLSEAF
V: TRBV9; length: 12; J: TRBJ1-5; CDR3: ASSAGQINQPQH
V: TRBV13; length: 13; J: TRBJ1-4; CDR3: ASTFGDRRNEKLF
V: TRBV7-3; length: 13; J: TRBJ2-3; CDR3: ASSPTSGPTDTQY